Each of the 8 T cell receptor beta chains below was sequenced from the same sample in a study of blood T cells in healthy people across ages. A second PCR of about 6 to 12 cycles used a sample-barcoded 5' primer and a J-beta primer mix. TCRdb reprocessed the 5' RACE reads with MiXCR, giving one entry per CDR3 protein. The sample includes about 640,000 distinct CDR3 sequences, 58% seen only once; the top ten take approximately 37%. Sequenced material: blood. The receptors derive from a man in his sixties in good health.

The genes are TRBV7-2 and TRBJ2-5; 13 bases fit TRBD2. This CDR3 spans 18 amino acids. CDR1 and CDR2 from the germline V gene are SGHTA and FQGNSA. Trimming at V came to 6 bases and at J to 0 bases, leaving 10 bases not matched to a gene. CDR3 nucleotides: TGTGCCAGCAGTATACTAGCGGGGGGGCCTCTATACCAAGAGACCCAGTACTTC. Amino acid sequence: CASSILAGGPLYQETQYF.

V is TRBV6-7 and J is TRBJ2-7, with 8 bases lining up with TRBD2. The end of the DNA is better explained by TRBJ2-5, so the J call may be wrong. TRBV6-7 is sorted into the ORF group, with uncertain function. The CDR3 length is 14 residues. The DNA of the CDR3 is TGTGCGTGGAAGCGGGGGCCCCATGGGGAGACCCAGTACTTC. This encodes CAWKRGPHGETQYF.

The DNA for the CDR3 is TGCGCCAGCAGCCCGATCATGACGTCCTCCTACGAGCAGTACTTC. As protein: CASSPIMTSSYEQYF. The chain couples TRBV4-1 to TRBJ2-7; D is uncertain. V was cut by 4 bases and J by 0 bases, with 13 bases left in between. This CDR3 has 15 residues. Germline V CDR1 and CDR2: MGHRA, YSYEKL.

The V and J genes are TRBV3-1 and TRBJ1-2; unclear D gene. Trimming cost V 4 bases and J 5 bases, with 8 bases left between them. This CDR3 spans 12 amino acids. CDR1 is LGHDT and CDR2 is YNNKEL in the germline V gene (reference sequence). DNA for the CDR3: TGTGCCAGCAGCCGCCGGGGATATGGCTACACCTTC. It is translated as CASSRRGYGYTF.

In this sample, this clonotype turned up a few times. This CDR3 is CASSAGSNYGYTF. The CDR3 coding sequence is TGCGCCAGCAGCGCCGGCAGTAACTATGGCTACACCTTC. This sequence joins TRBV4-1 and TRBJ1-2, with D unclear. Germline CDR1 and CDR2: MGHRA and YSYEKL. V lost 5 bases and J lost 1, with 8 bases in between. This CDR3 contains 13 residues.

The V call is TRBV6-5, the J call TRBJ1-2; D is ambiguous. Per the germline V gene, CDR1 is MNHEY and CDR2 is SVGAGI. V was pared by 0 bases and J by 2 bases, with 13 bases between. The CDR3 is 16 amino acids. In nucleotides, the CDR3 is TGTGCCAGCAGTTACTCGACGGTAACCGGGAACTATGGCTACACCTTC. Amino acid sequence: CASSYSTVTGNYGYTF.

As for this clonotype: Relative to the germline gene, one junction end is altered; a read error may explain this. CDR3 DNA: TGTGCCGGCAGCCAGGGTTGGAATGAGCAGTACTTC. Its translation: CAGSQGWNEQYF. The chain carries TRBV14 and TRBJ2-5; a weak D match, TRBD1 (5 bases). The CDR3 runs 12 residues. The germline gives CDR1 SGHDN, CDR2 FVKESK.

V usage is TRBV6-2 or TRBV6-3 and J usage is TRBJ1-6; D is unclear. V shed 11 bases and J shed 0 bases, with 14 bases lying between them. Germline loops: CDR1 MNHEY, CDR2 SVGEGT. CDR3 length: 15 residues. The CDR3 nucleotides read TGTGCCTCCCGAGGAAGTGGCTCCTATAATTCACCCCTCCACTTT. Translating it yields CASRGSGSYNSPLHF.